Listed below are T cell receptor beta chains from one sample, sequenced in a study of blood T cell repertoires in COVID-19. The method was immunoSEQ multiplex PCR; TCRdb's version includes in-frame clones alone and lacks a portion of them. This sample has a few hundred thousand clones, with 82% found just once. The sequenced material came from peripheral blood. Source of these receptors: a woman aged 80 or over with acute or convalescent COVID-19. CDR3s include the opening cysteine and the closing phenylalanine or tryptophan. D genes are given only for firm matches. Only part of the rows carry a size: once, few, many, or a class if the clone is expanded.

clone_size: .; j_call: TRBJ1-2; v_call: TRBV2; d_call: TRBD1; cdr3_nt: TGTGCCAGCAGTCCACCCCAACCCGGGAAAGGACAGGGGAATGGCTACACCTTC; cdr3_aa: CASSPPQPGKGQGNGYTF
clone_size: .; j_call: TRBJ1-1; v_call: TRBV28; d_call: TRBD1; cdr3_nt: TGTGCCAGCAGCCCGGGACAGATCACTGAAGCTTTCTTT; cdr3_aa: CASSPGQITEAFF
clone_size: .; j_call: TRBJ1-1; v_call: TRBV6-1; d_call: .; cdr3_nt: TGTGCCAGCAGTGAAAGTCACACATTGAACACTGAAGCTTTCTTT; cdr3_aa: CASSESHTLNTEAFF
clone_size: .; j_call: TRBJ2-1; v_call: TRBV20-1; d_call: .; cdr3_nt: TGCAGTGCTAGTCGGCAGGACTTCTACAATGAGCAGTTCTTC; cdr3_aa: CSASRQDFYNEQFF
clone_size: .; j_call: TRBJ1-1; v_call: TRBV9; d_call: .; cdr3_nt: TGTGCCAGCAGCGTAGATGTGTACAGGCCGAACACTGAAGCTTTCTTT; cdr3_aa: CASSVDVYRPNTEAFF
clone_size: .; j_call: TRBJ1-4; v_call: TRBV18; d_call: TRBD1; cdr3_nt: TGTGCCAGCTCACGGAGGGACAGTGAAAAACTGTTTTTT; cdr3_aa: CASSRRDSEKLFF
clone_size: .; j_call: TRBJ2-2; v_call: TRBV9; d_call: TRBD2; cdr3_nt: TGTGCCAGCAGCGTAGAAGCGGGGGCGAACACCGGGGAGCTGTTTTTT; cdr3_aa: CASSVEAGANTGELFF
clone_size: .; j_call: TRBJ1-5; v_call: TRBV2; d_call: .; cdr3_nt: TGTGCCAGCAGTGTGGTGGGCGTTGGCAATCAGCCCCAGCATTTT; cdr3_aa: CASSVVGVGNQPQHF
clone_size: once; j_call: TRBJ2-1; v_call: TRBV11-2; d_call: .; cdr3_nt: TGTGCCAGCAGGACCTTAGGGGGGAGGGTCTACAATGAGCAGTTCTTC; cdr3_aa: CASRTLGGRVYNEQFF
clone_size: .; j_call: TRBJ1-4; v_call: TRBV3-1/TRBV3-2; d_call: TRBD1; cdr3_nt: TGTGCCAGCAGCCAAGAGGGGACAGGGTATGAAAAACTGTTTTTT; cdr3_aa: CASSQEGTGYEKLFF
clone_size: .; j_call: TRBJ1-2; v_call: TRBV2; d_call: TRBD1; cdr3_nt: TGTGCCAGCAGTGGCGACAGGGGTGAGGTCTATGGCTACACCTTC; cdr3_aa: CASSGDRGEVYGYTF
clone_size: .; j_call: TRBJ2-7; v_call: TRBV3-1/TRBV3-2; d_call: .; cdr3_nt: TGTGCCAGCAGCCTGTTGACAGACGAGCAGTACTTC; cdr3_aa: CASSLLTDEQYF
clone_size: .; j_call: TRBJ2-3; v_call: TRBV7-9; d_call: TRBD1; cdr3_nt: TGTGCCAGCAGCTTGACAGGGGGAACAGATACGCAGTATTTT; cdr3_aa: CASSLTGGTDTQYF
clone_size: few; j_call: TRBJ1-4; v_call: TRBV5-1; d_call: TRBD1; cdr3_nt: TGCGCCAGCAGCCTTGGACAGGGGGCGGTTAATGAAAAACTGTTTTTT; cdr3_aa: CASSLGQGAVNEKLFF
clone_size: few; j_call: TRBJ1-2; v_call: TRBV28; d_call: .; cdr3_nt: TGTGCCACCTCCCGGTATGGCTACACCTTC; cdr3_aa: CATSRYGYTF
clone_size: .; j_call: TRBJ1-1; v_call: TRBV9; d_call: TRBD1; cdr3_nt: TGTGCCAGCAGCGGACGTCGAGGGACAGGGGGGTTGAACACTGAAGCTTTCTTT; cdr3_aa: CASSGRRGTGGLNTEAFF
clone_size: .; j_call: TRBJ2-1; v_call: TRBV6-2/TRBV6-3; d_call: TRBD2; cdr3_nt: TGTGCCAGCAGCGCTAGCGGGGGGATCAATGAGCAGTTCTTC; cdr3_aa: CASSASGGINEQFF
clone_size: once; j_call: TRBJ1-1; v_call: TRBV7-3; d_call: .; cdr3_nt: TGTGCCAGCAGCTTCGAAGGGGGGAACACTGAAGCTTTCTTT; cdr3_aa: CASSFEGGNTEAFF
clone_size: .; j_call: TRBJ1-2; v_call: TRBV23-1; d_call: TRBD1; cdr3_nt: TGCGCCAGCAGTCAATCGGATTGGGACAGCCCTTCGGATGGCTACACCTTC; cdr3_aa: CASSQSDWDSPSDGYTF
clone_size: .; j_call: TRBJ1-2; v_call: TRBV29-1; d_call: .; cdr3_nt: TGCAGCGTCTTTACAGGGAGAACTAACTATGGCTACACCTTC; cdr3_aa: CSVFTGRTNYGYTF
clone_size: .; j_call: TRBJ1-5; v_call: TRBV4-1; d_call: .; cdr3_nt: TGCGCCAGCAGCCAAGATCCGGGGTTGGGTAGCAATCAGCCCCAGCATTTT; cdr3_aa: CASSQDPGLGSNQPQHF
clone_size: once; j_call: TRBJ1-5; v_call: TRBV11-2; d_call: .; cdr3_nt: TGTGCCAGCAGCTTAGGGTCCAGCGACAATCAGCCCCAGCATTTT; cdr3_aa: CASSLGSSDNQPQHF
clone_size: .; j_call: TRBJ1-1; v_call: TRBV7-8; d_call: TRBD1; cdr3_nt: TGTGCCAGCAGCCTGTGGGACAGGAACACTGAAGCTTTCTTT; cdr3_aa: CASSLWDRNTEAFF
clone_size: once; j_call: TRBJ2-2; v_call: TRBV7-8; d_call: .; cdr3_nt: TGTGCCAGTAGCAGCTACACCGGGGAGCTGTTTTTT; cdr3_aa: CASSSYTGELFF
clone_size: .; j_call: TRBJ2-6; v_call: TRBV3-1/TRBV3-2; d_call: TRBD1; cdr3_nt: TGTGCCAGCAGCCAAGCAGGGGGCCGCTCTGGGGCCAACGTCCTGACTTTC; cdr3_aa: CASSQAGGRSGANVLTF
clone_size: .; j_call: TRBJ2-7; v_call: TRBV7-2; d_call: TRBD1; cdr3_nt: TGTGCCAGCAGCTTAGCCGGGACAGGGGGCGCCGAGCAGTACTTC; cdr3_aa: CASSLAGTGGAEQYF
clone_size: .; j_call: TRBJ1-3; v_call: TRBV14; d_call: TRBD1; cdr3_nt: TGTGCCAGCAGCCATCCGGGACAGGGAAACACCATATATTTT; cdr3_aa: CASSHPGQGNTIYF
clone_size: once; j_call: TRBJ2-5; v_call: TRBV6-5; d_call: .; cdr3_nt: TGTGCCAGCAGTTACTCTAGGAGGGGGGGAGAAGAGACCCAGTACTTC; cdr3_aa: CASSYSRRGGEETQYF
clone_size: .; j_call: TRBJ1-2; v_call: TRBV19; d_call: .; cdr3_nt: TGTGCCAGTAGTCGCAGAAACTATGGCTACACCTTC; cdr3_aa: CASSRRNYGYTF
clone_size: .; j_call: TRBJ2-1; v_call: TRBV5-6; d_call: .; cdr3_nt: TGTGCCAGCAGCAGGACAGGGAGGGATGAGCAGTTCTTC; cdr3_aa: CASSRTGRDEQFF
clone_size: few; j_call: TRBJ1-2; v_call: TRBV28; d_call: TRBD1; cdr3_nt: TGTGCCAGCAGAATCGGGACAGCCTATGGCTACACCTTC; cdr3_aa: CASRIGTAYGYTF
clone_size: .; j_call: TRBJ2-1; v_call: TRBV5-6; d_call: .; cdr3_nt: TGTGCCAGCAGCTTGGGGGGCCCGTCAGTGGGTGAGCAGTTCTTC; cdr3_aa: CASSLGGPSVGEQFF
clone_size: .; j_call: TRBJ1-4; v_call: TRBV27; d_call: .; cdr3_nt: TGTGCCAGCAGTTTTTTCCGTGCAACTAATGAAAAACTGTTTTTT; cdr3_aa: CASSFFRATNEKLFF
clone_size: .; j_call: TRBJ1-5; v_call: TRBV7-8; d_call: .; cdr3_nt: TGTGCCAGCAGCTTAGCGGGAGGGGGGGGACGAAACAATCAGCCCCAGCATTTT; cdr3_aa: CASSLAGGGGRNNQPQHF
clone_size: once; j_call: TRBJ2-5; v_call: TRBV5-1; d_call: TRBD2; cdr3_nt: TGCGCCAGCAGCTACGCCGGCGGGGGGGCCGGGGAGACCCAGTACTTC; cdr3_aa: CASSYAGGGAGETQYF
clone_size: once; j_call: TRBJ2-1; v_call: TRBV7-3; d_call: TRBD2; cdr3_nt: TGTGCCAGCAGCTTGACAGCGGGGGAATACAATGAGCAGTTCTTC; cdr3_aa: CASSLTAGEYNEQFF
clone_size: .; j_call: TRBJ1-2; v_call: TRBV5-1; d_call: .; cdr3_nt: TGCGCCAGCAGCTTGACAGGGCTACAAAACTATGGCTACACCTTC; cdr3_aa: CASSLTGLQNYGYTF
clone_size: once; j_call: TRBJ2-7; v_call: TRBV19; d_call: TRBD1; cdr3_nt: TGTGCCAGTAGTGGGGGGACCTCGGGACAGGGCGGCGAGCAGTACTTC; cdr3_aa: CASSGGTSGQGGEQYF
clone_size: few; j_call: TRBJ2-4; v_call: TRBV28; d_call: .; cdr3_nt: TGTGCCAGCAGTTTATACGGGGTAGCCAAAAACATTCAGTACTTC; cdr3_aa: CASSLYGVAKNIQYF
clone_size: .; j_call: TRBJ2-3; v_call: TRBV9; d_call: TRBD2; cdr3_nt: TGTGCCAGCACCCGAGCGGGGGTAAGCACAGATACGCAGTATTTT; cdr3_aa: CASTRAGVSTDTQYF
clone_size: .; j_call: TRBJ2-1; v_call: TRBV10-3; d_call: TRBD2; cdr3_nt: TGTGCCATCAGTGAGTCGACTAGCGGGGGCCGCTACAATGAGCAGTTCTTC; cdr3_aa: CAISESTSGGRYNEQFF